This T cell receptor (beta chain) was identified during a study of identical twins. Using its own MiXCR run on the 5' RACE reads, TCRdb lists one record per CDR3 protein. Of fewer than 450,000 distinct CDR3 sequences listed, 9% were seen once; the top ten hold under 9.5%. The CDR3 has 16 amino acids. Between the trimmed V and J ends, which lost 0 bases and 5 bases, there was a span of 14 bases. Germline V gives CDR1 SGHVS, CDR2 FQNEAQ. The receptor's source is a woman in her 50s in good health. Sequenced material: naive T cells sorted from blood. V and J are TRBV7-8 and TRBJ1-3; D possibly corresponds to TRBD1 (5 bases). CDR3 region: CASSLASGDWRNTIYF. CDR3 in DNA: TGTGCCAGCAGCTTAGCGTCGGGGGATTGGAGAAACACCATATATTTT.